The 27 T cell receptor beta chains below all came from one sample that was sequenced in a study of T and B cells in COVID-19 patients. Each TRB amplification used roughly 250-550 ng of genomic DNA from blood. Multiplex PCR with BIOMED2 TRB-A/B primer pools amplified TRB rearrangements. TCRdb recomputed calls from the multiplex PCR reads with MiXCR, one row per CDR3 protein. The repertoire consists of approximately 8,000 distinct CDR3 sequences, with around 25% occurring once and the leading ten covering 5% to 7%. Material: blood. These TCRs come from a human donor who had recovered from COVID-19.

V usage is TRBV5-5 and J usage is TRBJ2-5, with 11 bases fitting TRBD2. Looked up from germline, CDR1 is SGHKS and CDR2 is YYEKEE (reference sequence). This CDR3 comprises 17 residues. J was trimmed by 0 bases and V by 4 bases; bases with no gene match: 8. CDR3 coding DNA: TGTGCCAGCAGCCAGGCTCCGGGACTAGCGGACCAAGAGACCCAGTACTTC. Translating it yields CASSQAPGLADQETQYF.

The CDR3 sequence is CASTPTGADTQYF. CDR3 in DNA: TGTGCCAGCACACCGACAGGGGCAGATACGCAGTATTTT. The chain carries TRBV28 and TRBJ2-3, with 8 bases lining up with TRBD1. Germline CDR1 and CDR2: MDHEN and SYDVKM. The CDR3 extends over 13 amino acids. V lost 7 bases and J lost 4; bases outside the gene matches: 4.

This clonotype is termed medium-sized. The chain is built from TRBV19 and TRBJ1-5; D gene unclear. Deletions cut 2 bases from V and 4 bases from J, with 6 bases between. The CDR3 spans 13 residues. Germline V gene lookup returns CDR1 LNHDA and CDR2 SQIVND (reference sequence). The CDR3 protein is CASSIPPNQPQHF. The CDR3 nucleotides are TGTGCCAGTAGTATACCCCCTAATCAGCCCCAGCATTTT. The complete variable domain, with remaining parts taken from reference TRBV19 and TRBJ1-5, reads DGGITQSPKYLFRKEGQNVTLSCEQNLNHDAMYWYRQDPGQGLRLIYYSQIVNDFQKGDIAEGYSVSREKKESFPLTVTSAQKNPTAFYLCASSIPPNQPQHFGDGTRLSIL.

By share, this clonotype counts as medium-sized. The chain combines TRBV6-5 with TRBJ2-2; 8 nucleotides line up with TRBD2. This CDR3 region has 16 residues. With V trimmed by 7 bases and J by 5 bases, 12 bases remained unmatched. In germline, CDR1 is MNHEY, CDR2 SVGAGI. CDR3 amino acids: CASTSLAVVTTGELFF. The CDR3, as DNA: TGTGCCAGCACCTCACTAGCGGTTGTGACAACCGGGGAGCTGTTTTTT.

This clonotype is categorized as medium-sized. The gene calls are TRBV6-5 and TRBJ1-2; the match to TRBD1 covers 7 bases. The CDR3 runs to 16 residues. In germline, CDR1 is MNHEY, CDR2 SVGAGI. V dropped 5 bases and J dropped 3; count of bases not matched to a gene: 12. CDR3 in amino acids: CASSQTGFSGDYGYTF. The DNA of the CDR3 is TGTGCCAGCAGTCAGACAGGGTTCAGCGGCGACTATGGCTACACCTTC.

This clonotype was observed a handful of times. The V and J genes are TRBV24-1 and TRBJ2-7, with TRBD1 identical over 10 bases. The CDR3 length is 15 residues. V lost 4 bases, J lost 2 bases, and 4 bases stayed unmatched. Germline CDR1 reads KGHDR; CDR2 reads SFDVKD. The CDR3 loop is CATSDTGQGAYEQYF. DNA of the CDR3: TGTGCCACCAGTGACACTGGACAGGGGGCCTACGAGCAGTACTTC.

This clonotype was found many times. CDR3 residues: CATSDSTGYNEQFF. CDR3 in DNA: TGTGCCACCAGTGATTCAACAGGGTACAATGAGCAGTTCTTC. The gene calls are TRBV24-1 and TRBJ2-1; tentative D call: TRBD1 (6 bases). The germline V and J ends were trimmed by 2 bases and 4 bases, with 8 bases remaining between them. The CDR3 is 14 amino acids. Germline values: CDR1 KGHDR, CDR2 SFDVKD.

Remarks on this clonotype: This may stem from a read error, because a much larger clone lies one nucleotide away. This chain connects TRBV10-3 to TRBJ2-2; 7 bases map to TRBD2. V lost 6 bases and J lost 3; bases outside the gene matches: 7. This CDR3 region has 15 residues. Germline assignment: CDR1 ENHRY and CDR2 SYGVKD. The CDR3 reads CAISQAGTYTGELFF. For the CDR3, the DNA is TGTGCCATCAGCCAAGCGGGGACGTACACCGGGGAGCTGTTTTTT.

This clonotype was observed a handful of times. The gene calls are TRBV20-1 and TRBJ2-7; D gene ambiguous. The CDR3 is made up of 15 amino acids. Per the germline V gene, CDR1 is DFQATT and CDR2 is SNEGSKA (reference sequence). The V gene lost 0 bases and the J gene lost 3 bases, with 15 bases spanning the gap. CDR3 DNA: TGCAGTGCTAGAGAAAGAGCCTTCCCCTTCTACGAGCAGTACTTC. Translated: CSARERAFPFYEQYF.

V usage is TRBV7-9 and J usage is TRBJ2-3, with 10 bases matching TRBD2. The CDR3 consists of 12 residues. The J segment lost 8 bases and the V segment lost 8 bases, leaving 4 bases of the junction unmatched. The germline gives CDR1 SEHNR, CDR2 FQNEAQ (reference sequence). The CDR3 region is CASGLAGGTQYF. The CDR3 DNA sequence: TGTGCCAGCGGATTAGCGGGGGGTACGCAGTATTTT. Using reference TRBV7-9 and TRBJ2-3 for the parts outside the CDR3, the full variable domain is DTGVSQNPRHKITKRGQNVTFRCDPISEHNRLYWYRQTLGQGPEFLTYFQNEAQLEKSRLLSDRFSAERPKGSFSTLEIQRTEQGDSAMYLCASGLAGGTQYFGPGTRLTVL.

The rearrangement joins TRBV10-3 to TRBJ2-1; the D is unclear. Per germline, CDR1 ENHRY and CDR2 SYGVKD. This CDR3 region has 11 residues. Trimming removed 5 bases at V and 6 bases at J, with 5 bases between. The CDR3 reads CAISNSNEQFF. CDR3 nucleotides: TGTGCCATCAGTAATAGCAATGAGCAGTTCTTC.

This chain joins TRBV7-2 and TRBJ2-3; D is perhaps TRBD1 or TRBD2 (5 bases each). The CDR3 length is 15 residues. Germline lookup yields CDR1 SGHTA and CDR2 FQGNSA. V was shortened by 5 bases and J by 0 bases, with 12 bases between the two germline ends. CDR3 amino acids: CASSLGRSSTDTQYF. The CDR3 coding sequence is TGTGCCAGCAGCCTGGGACGGTCTAGCACAGATACGCAGTATTTT.

By proportion, this clonotype is medium-sized. V and J are TRBV18 and TRBJ2-1; unclear D gene. Trimming took off 1 base at V and 10 bases at J, with 8 bases between the two ends. CDR3 length: 12 residues. The germline V gene has CDR1 KGHSH and CDR2 LQKENI. This chain's CDR3 is CASSPLTREQFF. The CDR3 bases are TGTGCCAGCTCACCACTAACGAGAGAGCAGTTCTTC. The whole variable domain, filled in from reference TRBV18 and TRBJ2-1, reads NAGVMQNPRHLVRRRGQEARLRCSPMKGHSHVYWYRQLPEEGLKFMVYLQKENIIDESGMPKERFSAEFPKEGPSILRIQQVVRGDSAAYFCASSPLTREQFFGPGTRLTVL.

This clonotype came up many times. The chain has TRBV5-4 and TRBJ1-1; D unresolved. Germline CDR1 is SGHNT and CDR2 is YYREEE (reference sequence). The CDR3 is made up of 13 amino acids. Trimming took 2 bases from V and 6 from J, leaving 11 bases between them. CDR3 sequence reads: CASSLDRSPEAFF. The CDR3 DNA follows: TGTGCCAGCAGCTTAGATAGGAGCCCTGAAGCTTTCTTT.

The V call is TRBV12-3 or TRBV12-4, the J call TRBJ2-7; TRBD1 or TRBD2 may be the D gene (5 bases each). The CDR3 has 16 amino acids. V was cut by 3 bases and J by 1 base, with 16 bases left in between. DNA of the CDR3: TGTGCCAGCAGTTTTGCGTCCTGGGACCGATCCTACGAGCAGTACTTC. Translating it yields CASSFASWDRSYEQYF.

By frequency in the sample, this clonotype is medium-sized. The chain employs TRBV5-6 and TRBJ2-7; D may match TRBD1 or TRBD2 (5 bases each). CDR1 and CDR2 (germline): SGHDT, YYEEEE. The CDR3 runs 14 residues. Deletions cut 3 bases from V and 4 bases from J, with 14 bases between. CDR3 region: CASSSLGERYEQYF. CDR3 bases: TGTGCCAGCAGCTCCTTAGGGGAGAGGTACGAGCAGTACTTC.

This clonotype is medium-sized (0.01 to 0.1%) within its sample. CDR3 region: CSVASEQGAVYGYTF. In DNA, the CDR3 is TGCAGCGTTGCATCCGAACAGGGGGCAGTTTATGGCTACACCTTC. V usage is TRBV29-1 and J usage is TRBJ1-2; TRBD1 matches at 9 bases. This CDR3 region has 15 residues. V shed 4 bases and J 5 bases; nucleotides not matched to a gene: 11. In germline, CDR1 is SQVTM, CDR2 ANQGSEA.

This clonotype qualifies as medium-sized. V is TRBV29-1 and J is TRBJ1-1; 7 bases line up with TRBD1. The CDR3 runs 12 residues. Germline V gene sequence: CDR1 SQVTM, CDR2 ANQGSEA. V shed 4 bases, J shed 1 base, and the junction held 0 bases outside the gene matches. As DNA, the CDR3 is TGCAGCGTTGGGACAGGGAACACTGAAGCTTTCTTT. Translating it yields CSVGTGNTEAFF.

This clonotype is labeled medium-sized. V and J are TRBV19 and TRBJ2-7; 12 bases agree with TRBD2. Germline V gene data show CDR1 as LNHDA and CDR2 as SQIVND (reference sequence). CDR3 size: 14 residues. V gave up 5 bases and J gave up 4 bases; unmatched junction bases: 3. The CDR3 DNA reads as TGTGCCAGTAGTCCAGGACTAGCGGGGTACGAGCAGTACTTC. It encodes CASSPGLAGYEQYF.

Judged by abundance, this clonotype is medium-sized. This chain connects TRBV27 to TRBJ2-7, with TRBD2 as a possible D gene (6 bases). CDR1 is MNHEY and CDR2 is SMNVEV in the germline V gene (reference sequence). V gave up 2 bases and J gave up 3 bases, with 14 bases separating them. The length of the CDR3 is 15 residues. CDR3 residues: CASSLGGVGSYEQYF. CDR3 bases: TGTGCCAGCAGTTTAGGCGGGGTTGGCAGCTACGAGCAGTACTTC.

This clonotype was found many times. This chain uses TRBV6-5 with TRBJ1-5, with 9 bases identical to TRBD1. The CDR3 runs to 17 residues. Germline CDR1 is MNHEY and CDR2 is SVGAGI. Unmatched junction bases numbered 10, after V lost 5 bases and J lost 2 bases. The chain's CDR3 is CASSRLPRTGGNQPQHF. The DNA for the CDR3 is TGTGCCAGCAGTCGCCTTCCTCGGACAGGGGGCAATCAGCCCCAGCATTTT.

This clonotype has only a few counts. This chain joins TRBV14 and TRBJ2-3, with 9 bases identical to TRBD2. CDR3 length equals 18 residues. V dropped 1 base and J dropped 0; count of bases not matched to a gene: 8. CDR1 SGHDN and CDR2 FVKESK come from the germline V gene. The CDR3 DNA follows: TGTGCCAGCAGCCAAGGGTGGAAGCGGGGGGCCAGCACAGATACGCAGTATTTT. This translates into CASSQGWKRGASTDTQYF.

Relative to its sample, this clonotype is large. J is TRBJ2-7 and V is TRBV29-1; TRBD1 aligns across 9 bases. There are 14 residues in the CDR3. Trimming removed 3 bases from V and 5 bases from J; junction bases left unmatched: 8. Germline CDR1 is SQVTM and CDR2 is ANQGSEA. The CDR3, as DNA: TGCAGCGTTGACCCAGGACAGGGGAGCAACGAGCAGTACTTC. It encodes CSVDPGQGSNEQYF.

There are many counts of this clonotype. The chain recombines TRBV5-5 with TRBJ1-1; TRBD1 is a possible D gene (5 bases). V was pared by 4 bases and J by 3 bases, with 16 bases between. The CDR3 length is 15 residues. Germline V gene lookup returns CDR1 SGHKS and CDR2 YYEKEE (reference sequence). CDR3 sequence reads: CASSLRGPGDTEAFF. In DNA form, the CDR3 reads TGTGCCAGCAGCCTCCGGGGCCCGGGGGACACTGAAGCTTTCTTT.

Ten or more counts support this clonotype. The chain is built from TRBV7-4 and TRBJ1-6; D possibly corresponds to TRBD1 (5 bases). Trimming shortened V by 1 base and J by 1 base, and 20 bases separated the two germline ends. This CDR3 comprises 20 residues. Germline assignment: CDR1 SGHVT and CDR2 SQSDAQ. DNA of the CDR3: TGTGCCAGCAGCTTAGATTGGGGGTGGGGAAAAGGGTCCTATAATTCACCCCTCCACTTT. It yields the protein CASSLDWGWGKGSYNSPLHF. The full variable domain, its missing parts supplied by reference TRBV7-4 and TRBJ1-6, is GAGVSQSPRYKVAKRGRDVALRCDSISGHVTLYWYRQTLGQGSEVLTYSQSDAQRDKSGRPSGRFSAERPERSVSTLKIQRTEQGDSAVYLCASSLDWGWGKGSYNSPLHFGNGTRLTVT.

This clonotype is medium-sized within its sample. The V call is TRBV6-5, the J call TRBJ2-1; D possibly corresponds to TRBD2 (6 bases). Germline lookup yields CDR1 MNHEY and CDR2 SVGAGI. Trimming stripped 0 bases from V and 5 bases from J, with 11 bases between. CDR3 length: 15 amino acids. In DNA, the CDR3 is TGTGCCAGCAGTTACTCCGGGGGTTTAAACAATGAGCAGTTCTTC. It codes for CASSYSGGLNNEQFF.

This clonotype has a count of ten or more. The V and J genes are TRBV27 and TRBJ2-7, with D possibly being TRBD2 (7 bases). V lost 9 bases to trimming and J lost 6 bases, with 24 bases between them. Germline CDR1 MNHEY, CDR2 SMNVEV (reference sequence). The CDR3 sequence is 15 residues long. Here the CDR3 reads CASLPPGRGPGEQYF. CDR3 bases: TGTGCCAGTCTGCCCCCAGGGCGGGGGCCTGGCGAGCAGTACTTC.